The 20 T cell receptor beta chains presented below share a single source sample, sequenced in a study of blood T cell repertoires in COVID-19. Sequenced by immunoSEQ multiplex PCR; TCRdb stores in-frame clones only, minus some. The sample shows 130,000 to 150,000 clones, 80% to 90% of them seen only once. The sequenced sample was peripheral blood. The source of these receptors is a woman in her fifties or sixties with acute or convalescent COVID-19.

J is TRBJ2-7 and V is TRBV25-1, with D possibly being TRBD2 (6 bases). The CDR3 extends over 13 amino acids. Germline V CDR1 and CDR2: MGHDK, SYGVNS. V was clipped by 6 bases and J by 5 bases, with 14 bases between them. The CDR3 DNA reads TGTGCCAGCAGCGACGTGGGGGGAAACGAGCAGTACTTC. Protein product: CASSDVGGNEQYF.

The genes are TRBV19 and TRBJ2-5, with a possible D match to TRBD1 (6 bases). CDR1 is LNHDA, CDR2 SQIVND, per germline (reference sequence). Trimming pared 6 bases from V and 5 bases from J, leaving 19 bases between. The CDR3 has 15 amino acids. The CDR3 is CASSPRDIPTETQYF. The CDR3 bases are TGTGCCAGTAGCCCCCGGGACATTCCAACGGAGACCCAGTACTTC. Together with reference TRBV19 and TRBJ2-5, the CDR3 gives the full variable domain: DGGITQSPKYLFRKEGQNVTLSCEQNLNHDAMYWYRQDPGQGLRLIYYSQIVNDFQKGDIAEGYSVSREKKESFPLTVTSAQKNPTAFYLCASSPRDIPTETQYFGPGTRLLVL.

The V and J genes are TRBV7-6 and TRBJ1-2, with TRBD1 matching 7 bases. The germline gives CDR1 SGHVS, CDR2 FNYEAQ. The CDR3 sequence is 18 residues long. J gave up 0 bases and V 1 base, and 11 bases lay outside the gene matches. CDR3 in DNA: TGTGCCAGCAGCTTAGTCCGGGGGGGACAGCCAGCTAACTATGGCTACACCTTC. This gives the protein CASSLVRGGQPANYGYTF.

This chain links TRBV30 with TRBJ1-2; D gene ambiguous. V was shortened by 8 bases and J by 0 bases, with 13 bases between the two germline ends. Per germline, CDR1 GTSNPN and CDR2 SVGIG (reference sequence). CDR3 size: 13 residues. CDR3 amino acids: CAGEMLANYGYTF. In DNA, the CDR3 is TGTGCCGGAGAAATGTTAGCTAACTATGGCTACACCTTC.

The CDR3 DNA reads TGTGCCAGCAGCGGTACAGGGGCGGGGCAAGAGACCCAGTACTTC. Its translation: CASSGTGAGQETQYF. The gene calls are TRBV5-6 and TRBJ2-5; possibly TRBD1 for D (7 bases). Trimming stripped 4 bases from V and 2 bases from J, with 15 bases between. The germline V gene has CDR1 SGHDT and CDR2 YYEEEE. The CDR3 contains 15 residues.

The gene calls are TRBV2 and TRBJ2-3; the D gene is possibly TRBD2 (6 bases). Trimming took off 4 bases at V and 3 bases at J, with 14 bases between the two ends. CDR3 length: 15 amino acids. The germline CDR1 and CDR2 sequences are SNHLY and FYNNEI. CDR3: CASSVGGVGTDTQYF. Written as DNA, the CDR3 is TGTGCCAGCAGTGTGGGCGGGGTTGGAACAGATACGCAGTATTTT.

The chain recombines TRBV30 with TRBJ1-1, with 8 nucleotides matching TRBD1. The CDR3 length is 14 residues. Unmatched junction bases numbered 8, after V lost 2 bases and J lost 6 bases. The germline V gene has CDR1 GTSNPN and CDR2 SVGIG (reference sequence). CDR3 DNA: TGTGCCTGGAGTTTGACAGGGGTGAAGGCTGAAGCTTTCTTT. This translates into CAWSLTGVKAEAFF.

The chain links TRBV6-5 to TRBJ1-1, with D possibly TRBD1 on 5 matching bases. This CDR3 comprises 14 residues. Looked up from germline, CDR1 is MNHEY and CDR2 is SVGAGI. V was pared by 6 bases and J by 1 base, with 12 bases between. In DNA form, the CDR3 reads TGTGCCAGCAGCCCCCGCGGGGGGAACACTGAAGCTTTCTTT. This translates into CASSPRGGNTEAFF.

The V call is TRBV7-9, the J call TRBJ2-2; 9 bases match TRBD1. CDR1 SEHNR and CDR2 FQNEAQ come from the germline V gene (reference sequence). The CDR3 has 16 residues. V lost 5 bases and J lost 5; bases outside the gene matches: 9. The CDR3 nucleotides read TGTGCCAGCAGCCTACCCGGGACAGGGAATACCGGGGAGCTGTTTTTT. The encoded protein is CASSLPGTGNTGELFF.

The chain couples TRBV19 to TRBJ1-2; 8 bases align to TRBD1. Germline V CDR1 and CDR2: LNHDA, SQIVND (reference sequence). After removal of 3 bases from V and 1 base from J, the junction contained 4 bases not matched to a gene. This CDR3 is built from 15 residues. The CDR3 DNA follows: TGTGCCAGTAGTATGGGACAGGCAATTAACTATGGCTACACCTTC. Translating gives CASSMGQAINYGYTF.

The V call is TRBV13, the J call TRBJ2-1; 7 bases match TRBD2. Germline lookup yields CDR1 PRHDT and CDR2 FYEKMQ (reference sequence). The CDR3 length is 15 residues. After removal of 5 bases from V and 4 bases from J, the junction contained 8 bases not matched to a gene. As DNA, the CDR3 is TGTGCCAGCAGCCAAGCGGGATTGATGTACAATGAGCAGTTCTTC. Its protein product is CASSQAGLMYNEQFF.

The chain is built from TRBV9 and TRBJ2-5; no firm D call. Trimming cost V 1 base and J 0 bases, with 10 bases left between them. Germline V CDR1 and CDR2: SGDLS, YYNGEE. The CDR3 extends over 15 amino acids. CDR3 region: CASSVQAKYQETQYF. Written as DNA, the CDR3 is TGTGCCAGCAGCGTACAGGCGAAGTACCAAGAGACCCAGTACTTC.

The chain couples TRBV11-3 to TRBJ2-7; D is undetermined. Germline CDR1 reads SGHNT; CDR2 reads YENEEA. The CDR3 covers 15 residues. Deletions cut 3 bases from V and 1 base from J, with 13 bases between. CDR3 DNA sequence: TGTGCCAGCAGCTTGGATCAACAGAGATCCTACGAGCAGTACTTC. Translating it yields CASSLDQQRSYEQYF.

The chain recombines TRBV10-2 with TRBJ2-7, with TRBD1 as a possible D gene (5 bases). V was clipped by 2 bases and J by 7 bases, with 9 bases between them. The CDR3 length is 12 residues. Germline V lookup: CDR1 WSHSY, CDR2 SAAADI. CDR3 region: CASSENRGEQYF. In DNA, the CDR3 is TGCGCCAGCAGTGAGAATAGGGGTGAGCAGTACTTC.

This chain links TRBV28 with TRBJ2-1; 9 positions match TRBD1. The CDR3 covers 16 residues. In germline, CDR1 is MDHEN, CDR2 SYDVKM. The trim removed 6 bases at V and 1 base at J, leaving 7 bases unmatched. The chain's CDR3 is CASSAGTGISYNEQFF. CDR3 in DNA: TGTGCCAGCAGCGCGGGGACAGGGATTTCCTACAATGAGCAGTTCTTC.

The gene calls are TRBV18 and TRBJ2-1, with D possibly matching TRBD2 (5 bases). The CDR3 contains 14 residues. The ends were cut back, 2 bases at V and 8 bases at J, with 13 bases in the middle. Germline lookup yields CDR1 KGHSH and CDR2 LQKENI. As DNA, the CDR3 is TGTGCCAGCTCACCAGAAAGACTAACCCATGAGCAGTTCTTC. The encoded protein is CASSPERLTHEQFF.

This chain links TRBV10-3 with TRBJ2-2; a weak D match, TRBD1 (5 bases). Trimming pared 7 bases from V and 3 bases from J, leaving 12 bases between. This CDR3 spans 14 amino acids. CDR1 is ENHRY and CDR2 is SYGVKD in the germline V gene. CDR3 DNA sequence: TGTGCCATCAAAACTGACAGCGACACCGGGGAGCTGTTTTTT. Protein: CAIKTDSDTGELFF.

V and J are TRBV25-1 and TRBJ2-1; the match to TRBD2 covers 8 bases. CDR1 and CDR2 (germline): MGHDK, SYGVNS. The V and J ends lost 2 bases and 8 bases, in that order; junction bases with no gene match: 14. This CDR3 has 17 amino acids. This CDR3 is CASSEPTAGAYIHEQFF. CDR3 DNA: TGTGCCAGCAGTGAACCCACAGCGGGGGCCTACATCCATGAGCAGTTCTTC.

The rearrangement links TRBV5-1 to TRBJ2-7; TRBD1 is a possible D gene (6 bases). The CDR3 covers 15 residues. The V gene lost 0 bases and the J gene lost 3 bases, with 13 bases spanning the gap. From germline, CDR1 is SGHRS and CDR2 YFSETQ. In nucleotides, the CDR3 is TGCGCCAGCAGCTTGGTACCAGGGGCAAGCTACGAGCAGTACTTC. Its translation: CASSLVPGASYEQYF.

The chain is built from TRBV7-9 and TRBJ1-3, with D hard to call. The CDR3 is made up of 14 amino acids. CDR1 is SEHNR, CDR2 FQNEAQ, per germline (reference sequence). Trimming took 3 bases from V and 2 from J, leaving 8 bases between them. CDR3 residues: CASSLTGTGNTIYF. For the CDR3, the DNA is TGTGCCAGCAGCTTGACGGGGACTGGAAACACCATATATTTT.